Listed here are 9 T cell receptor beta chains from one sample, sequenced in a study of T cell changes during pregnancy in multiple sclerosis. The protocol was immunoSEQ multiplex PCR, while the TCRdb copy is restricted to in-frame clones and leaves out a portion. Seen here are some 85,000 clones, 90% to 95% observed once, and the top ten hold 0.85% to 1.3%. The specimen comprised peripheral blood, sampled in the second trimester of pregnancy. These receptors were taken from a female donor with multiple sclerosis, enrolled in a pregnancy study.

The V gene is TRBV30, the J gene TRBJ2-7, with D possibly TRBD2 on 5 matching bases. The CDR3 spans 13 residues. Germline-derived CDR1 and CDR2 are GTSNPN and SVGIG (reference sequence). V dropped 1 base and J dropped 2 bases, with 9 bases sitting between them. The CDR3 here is CAWSDGVTYEQYF. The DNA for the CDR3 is TGTGCCTGGAGTGACGGGGTTACCTACGAGCAGTACTTC.

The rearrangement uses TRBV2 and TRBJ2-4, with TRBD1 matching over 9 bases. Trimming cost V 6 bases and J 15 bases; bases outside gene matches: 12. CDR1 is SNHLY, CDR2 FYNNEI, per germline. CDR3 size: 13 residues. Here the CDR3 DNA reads TGTGCCAGCAGGCCAAGGACAGGGGAATTGCGGTACTTC. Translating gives CASRPRTGELRYF.

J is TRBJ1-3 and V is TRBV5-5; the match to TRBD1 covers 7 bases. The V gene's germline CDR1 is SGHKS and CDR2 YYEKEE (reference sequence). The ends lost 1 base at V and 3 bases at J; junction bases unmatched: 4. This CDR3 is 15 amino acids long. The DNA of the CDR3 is TGTGCCAGCAGCTTGCTAACAGGGGTTGGAAACACCATATATTTT. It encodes CASSLLTGVGNTIYF.

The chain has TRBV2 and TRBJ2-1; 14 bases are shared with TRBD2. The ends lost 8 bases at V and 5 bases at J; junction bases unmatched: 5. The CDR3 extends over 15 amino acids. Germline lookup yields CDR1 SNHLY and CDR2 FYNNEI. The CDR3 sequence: CASGGLAGGNNEQFF. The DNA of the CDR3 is TGTGCCAGCGGCGGACTAGCGGGAGGTAACAATGAGCAGTTCTTC.

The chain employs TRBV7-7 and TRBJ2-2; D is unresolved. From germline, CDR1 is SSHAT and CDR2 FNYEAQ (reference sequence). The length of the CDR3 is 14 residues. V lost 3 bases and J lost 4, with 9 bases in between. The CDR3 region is CASSFGLRTGELFF. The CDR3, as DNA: TGTGCCAGCAGCTTCGGTCTACGCACCGGGGAGCTGTTTTTT.

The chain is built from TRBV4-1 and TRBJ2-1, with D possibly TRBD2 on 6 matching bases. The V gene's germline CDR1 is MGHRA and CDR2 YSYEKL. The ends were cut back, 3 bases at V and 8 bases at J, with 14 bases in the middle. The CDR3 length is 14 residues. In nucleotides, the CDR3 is TGCGCCAGCAGCCATCCCCGATCGGGGGATGAGCAGTTCTTC. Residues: CASSHPRSGDEQFF.

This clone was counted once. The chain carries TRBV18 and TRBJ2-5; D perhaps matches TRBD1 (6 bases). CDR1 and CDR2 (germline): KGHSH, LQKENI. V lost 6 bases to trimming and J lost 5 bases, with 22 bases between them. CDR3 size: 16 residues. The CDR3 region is CASSFRQVGARETQYF. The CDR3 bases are TGTGCCAGCTCCTTCCGACAGGTCGGAGCCCGGGAGACCCAGTACTTC.

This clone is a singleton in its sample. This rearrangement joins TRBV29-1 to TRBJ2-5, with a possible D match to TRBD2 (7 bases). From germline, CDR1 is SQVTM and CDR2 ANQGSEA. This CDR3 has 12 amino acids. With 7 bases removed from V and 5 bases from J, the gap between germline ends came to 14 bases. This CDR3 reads CSARGGGETQYF. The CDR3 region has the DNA TGCAGCGCCCGAGGGGGGGGCGAGACCCAGTACTTC.

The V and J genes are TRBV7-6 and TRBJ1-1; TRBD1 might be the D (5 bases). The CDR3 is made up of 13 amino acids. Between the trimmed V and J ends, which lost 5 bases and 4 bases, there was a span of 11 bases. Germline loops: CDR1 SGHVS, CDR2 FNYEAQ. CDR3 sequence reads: CASSPGGVTEAFF. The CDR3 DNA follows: TGTGCCAGCAGCCCTGGAGGGGTCACTGAAGCTTTCTTT.